This T cell receptor beta chain is from a study of beta chain features in type 1 diabetes. At the level of the study: Sorted cells, about 99 million in number, were examined across all samples. Study-level points and caveats: There were fewer insertions and more deletions at the VDJ junctions of type 1 diabetes patients. There was a possibility that cDNA sequencing over-represented cells with high TCR expression. People with Type 1 diabetes carried modestly yet significantly shorter TCRB CDR3s in all four CD4+ subsets.

All of the isolated RNA was reverse transcribed, so expressed TCRB transcripts were sequenced. Sequencing was performed with immunoSEQ multiplex PCR; in TCRdb, only in-frame clones are kept and a portion is missing. The table lists 150,000 to 190,000 clones, 10% of them singletons. Comment on this clone: Its antigen remains unidentified.

The CDR3 spans 15 residues. The V end lost 0 bases, the J end lost 5 bases, and 14 bases lay between the germline ends. Germline V gene lookup returns CDR1 SGHKS and CDR2 YYEKEE (reference sequence). Sequenced: central memory CD4+ T cells from blood. The clonotype originates from a man younger than 45 with type 1 diabetes. The chain combines TRBV5-5 with TRBJ2-5; maybe TRBD1 (6 bases). The CDR3 sequence is CASSLALTGYETQYF. The CDR3 region has the DNA TGTGCCAGCAGCTTGGCCCTAACAGGGTACGAGACCCAGTACTTC.